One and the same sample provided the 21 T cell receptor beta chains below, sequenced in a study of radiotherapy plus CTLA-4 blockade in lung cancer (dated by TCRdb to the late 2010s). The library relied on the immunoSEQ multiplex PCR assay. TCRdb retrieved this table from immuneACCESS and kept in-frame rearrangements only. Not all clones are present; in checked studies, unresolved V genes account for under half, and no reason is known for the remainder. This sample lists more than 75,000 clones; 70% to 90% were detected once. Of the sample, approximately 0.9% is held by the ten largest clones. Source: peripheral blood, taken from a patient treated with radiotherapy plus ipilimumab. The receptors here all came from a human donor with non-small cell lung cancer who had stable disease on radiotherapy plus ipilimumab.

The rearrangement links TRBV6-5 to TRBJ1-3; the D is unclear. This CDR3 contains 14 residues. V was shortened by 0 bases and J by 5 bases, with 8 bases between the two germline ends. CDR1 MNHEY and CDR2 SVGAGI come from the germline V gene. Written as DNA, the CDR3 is TGTGCCAGCAGTTACTCCCAGGAACGAAACACCATATATTTT. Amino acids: CASSYSQERNTIYF.

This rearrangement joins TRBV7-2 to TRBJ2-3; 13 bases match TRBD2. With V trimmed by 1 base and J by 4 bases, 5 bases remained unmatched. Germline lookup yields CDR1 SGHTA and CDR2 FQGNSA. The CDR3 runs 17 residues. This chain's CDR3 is CASSLVGLAGMADTQYF. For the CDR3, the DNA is TGTGCCAGCAGCTTAGTGGGACTAGCGGGGATGGCAGATACGCAGTATTTT. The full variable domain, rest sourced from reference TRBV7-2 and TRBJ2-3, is GAGVSQSPSNKVTEKGKDVELRCDPISGHTALYWYRQSLGQGLEFLIYFQGNSAPDKSGLPSDRFSAERTGGSVSTLTIQRTQQEDSAVYLCASSLVGLAGMADTQYFGPGTRLTVL.

The CDR3 sequence: CASSRTGGASDTQYF. The CDR3 DNA reads TGCGCCAGCAGTCGTACCGGGGGGGCATCAGATACGCAGTATTTT. The V call is TRBV10-2, the J call TRBJ2-3, with 8 nucleotides matching TRBD2. This CDR3 contains 15 residues. The junction had 8 bases not matched to a gene; V was cut back by 5 bases and J by 4 bases. CDR1 and CDR2 (germline): WSHSY, SAAADI.

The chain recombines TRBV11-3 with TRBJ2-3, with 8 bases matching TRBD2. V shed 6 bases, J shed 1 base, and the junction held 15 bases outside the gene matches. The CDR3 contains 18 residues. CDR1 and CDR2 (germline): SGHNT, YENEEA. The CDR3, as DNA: TGTGCCAGCAGTCTAGGGACGGGGGGGACCTACGGCACAGATACGCAGTATTTT. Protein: CASSLGTGGTYGTDTQYF.

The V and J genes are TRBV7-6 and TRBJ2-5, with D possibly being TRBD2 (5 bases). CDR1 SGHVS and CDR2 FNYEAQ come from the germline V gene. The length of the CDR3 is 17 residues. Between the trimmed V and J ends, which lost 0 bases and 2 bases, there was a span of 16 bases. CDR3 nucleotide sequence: TGTGCCAGCAGCTTAGCAGAGACTATAACCATTCAAGAGACCCAGTACTTC. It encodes CASSLAETITIQETQYF.

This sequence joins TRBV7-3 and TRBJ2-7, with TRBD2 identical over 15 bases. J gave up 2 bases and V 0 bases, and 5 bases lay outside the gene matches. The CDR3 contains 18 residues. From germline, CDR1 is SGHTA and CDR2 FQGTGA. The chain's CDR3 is CASSLTGLAGGNTYEQYF. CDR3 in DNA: TGTGCCAGCAGCTTAACGGGACTAGCGGGGGGAAATACCTACGAGCAGTACTTC.

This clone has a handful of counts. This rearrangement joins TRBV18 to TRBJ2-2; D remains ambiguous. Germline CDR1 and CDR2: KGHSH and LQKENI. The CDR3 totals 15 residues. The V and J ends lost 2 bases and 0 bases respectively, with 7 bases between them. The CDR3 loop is CASSPGTANTGELFF. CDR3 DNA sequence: TGTGCCAGCTCACCAGGCACCGCGAACACCGGGGAGCTGTTTTTT. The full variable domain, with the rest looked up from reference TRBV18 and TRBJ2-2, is NAGVMQNPRHLVRRRGQEARLRCSPMKGHSHVYWYRQLPEEGLKFMVYLQKENIIDESGMPKERFSAEFPKEGPSILRIQQVVRGDSAAYFCASSPGTANTGELFFGEGSRLTVL.

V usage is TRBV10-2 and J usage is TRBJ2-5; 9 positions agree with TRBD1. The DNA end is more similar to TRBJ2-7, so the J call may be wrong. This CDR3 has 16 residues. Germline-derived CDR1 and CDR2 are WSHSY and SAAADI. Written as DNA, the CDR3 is TGCGCCAGCAGTGAGAGAACAGGGGGCCTCTCCTACGAGCAGTACTTC. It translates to CASSERTGGLSYEQYF.

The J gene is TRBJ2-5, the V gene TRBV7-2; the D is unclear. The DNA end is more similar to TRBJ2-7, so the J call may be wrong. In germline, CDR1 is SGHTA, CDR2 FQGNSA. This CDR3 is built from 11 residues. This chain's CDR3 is CASSSTYEQYF. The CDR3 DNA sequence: TGTGCCAGCAGCTCGACCTACGAGCAGTACTTC.

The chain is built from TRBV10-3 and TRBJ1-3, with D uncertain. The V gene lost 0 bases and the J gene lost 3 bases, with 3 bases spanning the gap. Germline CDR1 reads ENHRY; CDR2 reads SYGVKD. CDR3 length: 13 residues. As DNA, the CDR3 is TGTGCCATCAGTGAGTCGATTGGAAACACCATATATTTT. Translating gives CAISESIGNTIYF.

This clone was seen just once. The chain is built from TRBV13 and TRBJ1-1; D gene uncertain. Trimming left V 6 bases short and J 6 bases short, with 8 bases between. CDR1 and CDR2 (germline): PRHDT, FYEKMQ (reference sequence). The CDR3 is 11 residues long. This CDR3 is CASRRASEAFF. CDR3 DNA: TGTGCCAGCAGAAGAGCGTCTGAAGCTTTCTTT. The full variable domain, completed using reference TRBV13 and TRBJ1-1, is AAGVIQSPRHLIKEKRETATLKCYPIPRHDTVYWYQQGPGQDPQFLISFYEKMQSDKGSIPDRFSAQQFSDYHSELNMSSLELGDSALYFCASRRASEAFFGQGTRLTVV.

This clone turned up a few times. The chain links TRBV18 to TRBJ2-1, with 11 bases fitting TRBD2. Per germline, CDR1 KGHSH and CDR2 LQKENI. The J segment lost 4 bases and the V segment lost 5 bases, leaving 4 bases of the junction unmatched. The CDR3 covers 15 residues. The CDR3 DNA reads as TGTGCCAGCTCAGCGACTAGCGGGGTGTACAATGAGCAGTTCTTC. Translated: CASSATSGVYNEQFF.

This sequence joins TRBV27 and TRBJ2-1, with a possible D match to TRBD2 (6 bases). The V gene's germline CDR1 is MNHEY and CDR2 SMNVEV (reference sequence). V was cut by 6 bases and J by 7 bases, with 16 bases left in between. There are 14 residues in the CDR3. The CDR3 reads CASRGLAPRNEQFF. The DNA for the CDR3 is TGTGCCAGCAGGGGACTGGCGCCAAGGAATGAGCAGTTCTTC.

CDR3 amino acids: CASSSRDRVPGELFF. In DNA form, the CDR3 reads TGTGCCAGTAGTTCCCGGGACAGGGTCCCCGGGGAGCTGTTTTTT. The rearrangement joins TRBV19 to TRBJ2-2; 9 bases match TRBD1. The CDR3 contains 15 residues. V trimming: 5 bases; J trimming: 6 bases; junction bases outside the gene matches: 7. Germline CDR1 is LNHDA and CDR2 is SQIVND (reference sequence).

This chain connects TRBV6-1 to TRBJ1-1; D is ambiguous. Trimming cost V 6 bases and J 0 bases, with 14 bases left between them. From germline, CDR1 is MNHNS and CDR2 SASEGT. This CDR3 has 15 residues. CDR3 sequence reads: CASSPRAGLNTEAFF. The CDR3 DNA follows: TGTGCCAGCAGCCCCCGGGCCGGGTTGAACACTGAAGCTTTCTTT.

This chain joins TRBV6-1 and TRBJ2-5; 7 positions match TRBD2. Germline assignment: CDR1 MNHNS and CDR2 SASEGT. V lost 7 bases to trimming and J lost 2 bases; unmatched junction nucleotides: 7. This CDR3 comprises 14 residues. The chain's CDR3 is CASNRMGLQETQYF. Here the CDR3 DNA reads TGTGCCAGCAACAGAATGGGACTACAAGAGACCCAGTACTTC.

The CDR3 spells CASSTTANTEAFF. DNA for the CDR3: TGTGCCAGTAGTACGACAGCGAACACTGAAGCTTTCTTT. The chain carries TRBV19 and TRBJ1-1; D is perhaps TRBD1 (5 bases). V was shortened by 4 bases and J by 1 base, with 7 bases between the two germline ends. CDR1 LNHDA and CDR2 SQIVND come from the germline V gene (reference sequence). This CDR3 has 13 amino acids.

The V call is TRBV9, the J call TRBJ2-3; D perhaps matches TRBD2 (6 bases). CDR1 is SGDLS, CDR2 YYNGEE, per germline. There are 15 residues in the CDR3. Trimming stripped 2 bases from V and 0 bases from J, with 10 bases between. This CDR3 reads CASSVAGLSTDTQYF. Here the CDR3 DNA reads TGTGCCAGCAGCGTGGCGGGACTCAGCACAGATACGCAGTATTTT.

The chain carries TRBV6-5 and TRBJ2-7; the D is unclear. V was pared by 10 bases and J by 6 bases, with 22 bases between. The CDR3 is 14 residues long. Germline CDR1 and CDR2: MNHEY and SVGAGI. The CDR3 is CATLPVRISSEQYF. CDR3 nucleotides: TGTGCCACCCTTCCAGTACGGATATCATCCGAGCAGTACTTC.

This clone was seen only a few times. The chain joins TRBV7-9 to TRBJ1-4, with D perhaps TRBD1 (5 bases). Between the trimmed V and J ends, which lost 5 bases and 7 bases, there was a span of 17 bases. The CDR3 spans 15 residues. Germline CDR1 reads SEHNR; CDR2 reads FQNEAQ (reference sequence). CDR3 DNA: TGTGCCAGCAGCCCTGGTCAGGGAACGGCTGAAAAACTGTTTTTT. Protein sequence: CASSPGQGTAEKLFF.

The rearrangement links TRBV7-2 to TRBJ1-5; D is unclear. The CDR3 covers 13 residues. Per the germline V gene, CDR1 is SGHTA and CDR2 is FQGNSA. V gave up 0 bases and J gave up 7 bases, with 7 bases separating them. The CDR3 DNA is TGTGCCAGCAGCTTAGCAATCCAACAGCCCCAGCATTTT. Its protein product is CASSLAIQQPQHF.